This T cell receptor (beta chain) was found in a study of blood T cell repertoires in COVID-19. This clone was seen a few times. V was pared by 4 bases and J by 0 bases, with 14 bases of the junction left unmatched. The CDR3 spans 19 residues. The V gene's germline CDR1 is MNHEY and CDR2 SMNVEV (reference sequence). Participants, 18 to 89 years old, spanned around 26 US areas. Cohort placement rested on clinical history that participants reported themselves. Profiling relied on immunoSEQ multiplex PCR, and the TCRdb table lists in-frame clones only, not all of them. The sample contains approximately 230,000 clones, 86% of which appear only once.

The sequence came from a man between 18 and 29 years old who had recovered from COVID-19. Sample: PBMCs or T cells enriched from blood (not recorded which). The rearrangement joins TRBV27 to TRBJ1-1; 10 bases align to TRBD1. The CDR3 protein is CASSSPHGTGAIMNTEAFF. The CDR3 DNA reads TGTGCCAGCAGTTCCCCCCACGGGACAGGGGCGATAATGAACACTGAAGCTTTCTTT.